Listed below are T cell receptor beta chains from one sample, sequenced in a study of cytomegalovirus exposure and HLA in healthy donors. Assay used: immunoSEQ multiplex PCR; TCRdb lists only in-frame clones, some missing. This sample has 160,000 or so clones, with more than 75% found just once. The sequenced sample was PBMCs. The receptors were sampled from a woman in her thirties in good health and CMV-seronegative. CDR3s include the opening cysteine and the closing phenylalanine or tryptophan. D genes are given only for firm matches. Clone size is given for some rows only: seen once, a few or many times, or a class if the clone is expanded.

d_call clone_size j_call v_call cdr3_nt cdr3_aa
TRBD2 . TRBJ2-3 TRBV4-1 TGCGCCAGCAGCCAAAGGACCGGACTAGCGGGGGCGGATGTAACGGATACGCAGTATTTT CASSQRTGLAGADVTDTQYF
TRBD2 . TRBJ2-7 TRBV7-9 TGTGCCAGCAGCGGTGGGGGGGGCTACGAGCAGTACTTC CASSGGGGYEQYF
. . TRBJ1-5 TRBV6-5 TGTGCCAGCAGCAGGGGTATTGGACAGCCCCAGCATTTT CASSRGIGQPQHF
. . TRBJ1-2 TRBV9 TGTGCCAGCAGCGTAGAGACGGGATATGGCTACACCTTC CASSVETGYGYTF
. . TRBJ2-5 TRBV2 TGTGCCAGCAGGAAGGGGCTAGGAGCTCAAGAGACCCAGTACTTC CASRKGLGAQETQYF
TRBD1 . TRBJ2-3 TRBV25-1 TGTGCCAGCAGTGCCATAAAGGGAGGACAGGGGAACACAGATACGCAGTATTTT CASSAIKGGQGNTDTQYF
. . TRBJ2-7 TRBV5-1 TGCGCCAGCAGCTTGCCCAACCAACAAAGCTCCTACGAGCAGTACTTC CASSLPNQQSSYEQYF
TRBD1 . TRBJ2-7 TRBV7-9 TGTGCCAGCAGCTTAGGATTTGAGGACAGGGGGATCTACGAGCAGTACTTC CASSLGFEDRGIYEQYF
TRBD1 . TRBJ2-2 TRBV5-5 TGTGCCAGCAGCTCGGACAGGGGGCGACCCGGGGAGCTGTTTTTT CASSSDRGRPGELFF
. . TRBJ2-2 TRBV30 TGTGCCTGGAGTGTACAGGGTGGTCCCGGGGAGCTGTTTTTT CAWSVQGGPGELFF
TRBD1 . TRBJ2-3 TRBV7-9 TGTGCCAGCAGCTCCGGACAGGGTCGCACAGATACGCAGTATTTT CASSSGQGRTDTQYF
. . TRBJ1-6 TRBV27 TGTGCCAGCAGTCCCCGGGCGGACTTGTATAATTCACCCCTCCACTTT CASSPRADLYNSPLHF
. . TRBJ2-7 TRBV5-1 TGCGCCAGCAGCTTGGGTGTAGGGGAAGTCTACGAGCAGTACTTC CASSLGVGEVYEQYF
TRBD1 . TRBJ2-1 TRBV29-1 TGCAGCGCTCCAGGACAGGGCCCTGCGAATGAGCAGTTCTTC CSAPGQGPANEQFF
. . TRBJ1-1 TRBV19 TGTGCCAGTAGTATGTGGGGCGGAACTGAAGCTTTCTTT CASSMWGGTEAFF
TRBD2 . TRBJ2-1 TRBV5-1 TGCGCCAGCACCGCTACGGGGGGGTACAATGAGCAGTTCTTC CASTATGGYNEQFF
. . TRBJ2-5 TRBV5-6 TGTGCCAGCAGCTTCCGCGCAGGGGTGCAAGAGACCCAGTACTTC CASSFRAGVQETQYF
. . TRBJ1-4 TRBV30 TGTGCCTGCCTAACGCGAAGGGGCACAGGGCATAATGAAAAACTGTTTTTT CACLTRRGTGHNEKLFF
TRBD1 . TRBJ2-3 TRBV4-2 TGTGCCAGCAGCCAAGGACGAGGGGGCCTCGCAGATACGCAGTATTTT CASSQGRGGLADTQYF
TRBD1 . TRBJ1-2 TRBV14 TGTGCCAGCAGCCAAGTTGCCGGGACAGGGTGGTATGGCTACACCTTC CASSQVAGTGWYGYTF
. . TRBJ2-3 TRBV11-2 TGTGCCAGCAGCCCACTTCCCTACCACGGGTATTTT CASSPLPYHGYF
. . TRBJ1-6 TRBV6-5 TGTGCCAGCAGTTACGATTACAGGGATTCACCCCTCCACTTT CASSYDYRDSPLHF
. once TRBJ1-4 TRBV5-1 TGCGCCAGCAGCCGACAGCCTAATGAAAAACTGTTTTTT CASSRQPNEKLFF
TRBD1 . TRBJ2-1 TRBV7-2 TGTGCCAGCAGCCTTCCCCGGGGGACAGGGGGCTCCTACAATGAGCAGTTCTTC CASSLPRGTGGSYNEQFF
TRBD1 few TRBJ2-7 TRBV6-1 TGTGCCAGCAGTGAACAGGCAGGGGGCTCCTACGAGCAGTACTTC CASSEQAGGSYEQYF
TRBD2 . TRBJ2-1 TRBV5-1 TGCGCCAGCAGCTTGGCCGGGACTAGCGCTTCGTACAATGAGCAGTTCTTC CASSLAGTSASYNEQFF
. . TRBJ1-5 TRBV18 TGTGCCAGCTCACCGGACGGTCTAGCTTCTCAGCCCCAGCATTTT CASSPDGLASQPQHF
TRBD2 . TRBJ2-7 TRBV5-1 TGCGCCAGCAGCCCCAAAAGCGGGGGTCAACTGGAGCAGTACTTC CASSPKSGGQLEQYF
. once TRBJ1-5 TRBV7-2 TGTGCCAGCAGCTTAGCGGGCAGATATAGCAATCAGCCCCAGCATTTT CASSLAGRYSNQPQHF
. . TRBJ1-1 TRBV6-6 TGTGCCAGCAGTTACCGGATGACAGCTACTGAAGCTTTCTTT CASSYRMTATEAFF
. . TRBJ2-3 TRBV5-1 TGCGCCAGCAGCTTATCGGTCTTCGCGGGGGCTCAACGCACAGATACGCAGTATTTT CASSLSVFAGAQRTDTQYF
. . TRBJ1-3 TRBV5-4 TGTGCCAGCAGCTCTTTCGGAGGATTTAGCTCTGGAAACACCATATATTTT CASSSFGGFSSGNTIYF
. . TRBJ1-2 TRBV6-6 TGTGCCAGCAGACCTGGGGGGGTCCCCTACTATGGCTACACCTTC CASRPGGVPYYGYTF